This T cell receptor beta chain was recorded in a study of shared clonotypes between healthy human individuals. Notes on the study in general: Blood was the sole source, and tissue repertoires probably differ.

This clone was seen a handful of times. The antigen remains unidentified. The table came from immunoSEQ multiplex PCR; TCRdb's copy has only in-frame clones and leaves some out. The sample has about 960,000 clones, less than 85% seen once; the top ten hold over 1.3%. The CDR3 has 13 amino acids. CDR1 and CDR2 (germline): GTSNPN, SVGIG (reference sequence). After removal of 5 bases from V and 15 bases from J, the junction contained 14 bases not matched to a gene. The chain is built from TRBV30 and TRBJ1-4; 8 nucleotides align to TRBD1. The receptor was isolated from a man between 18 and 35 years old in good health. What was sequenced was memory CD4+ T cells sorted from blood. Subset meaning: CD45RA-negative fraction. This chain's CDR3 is CAWGGLRTGILFF. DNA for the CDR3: TGTGCCTGGGGGGGTCTACGGACAGGGATCTTGTTTTTT.